This T cell receptor beta chain was obtained from a study of a mutant IDH1 vaccine in newly diagnosed glioma. Study-level information: Mean patient age was approximately 39 years; approximately 60% were male and around 40% female. Patients got radiotherapy, temozolomide, or both beforehand, and most got both.

With regard to this clone: What it binds is not known.

Study outcomes and limitations: Seemingly, top peripheral T cell clonotype changes bore no relation to pseudoprogression. Altogether, 93.3% of patients exhibited vaccine-induced immune responses.

Using immunoSEQ multiplex PCR, the repertoire was profiled, and TCRdb retains in-frame clones only, with some absent. The data show tens of thousands of clones, roughly 88% seen once. Time point of the sample: baseline, week 1 (first vaccination visit). Specified treatment: pre-vaccination baseline after standard-of-care therapy. Germline assignment: CDR1 WNHNN and CDR2 SYGVQD (reference sequence). The CDR3 totals 13 residues. Trimming took 6 bases from V and 3 from J, leaving 9 bases between them. Sample: PBMCs, taken from a glioma patient treated with radiotherapy, temozolomide or both. The TCR comes from a man aged 35-49 years with glioma. V and J are TRBV10-1 and TRBJ1-5; D is unclear. The CDR3, as DNA: TGCGCCAGCAGGGAGGAGACCAATCAGCCCCAGCATTTT. Its protein is CASREETNQPQHF.